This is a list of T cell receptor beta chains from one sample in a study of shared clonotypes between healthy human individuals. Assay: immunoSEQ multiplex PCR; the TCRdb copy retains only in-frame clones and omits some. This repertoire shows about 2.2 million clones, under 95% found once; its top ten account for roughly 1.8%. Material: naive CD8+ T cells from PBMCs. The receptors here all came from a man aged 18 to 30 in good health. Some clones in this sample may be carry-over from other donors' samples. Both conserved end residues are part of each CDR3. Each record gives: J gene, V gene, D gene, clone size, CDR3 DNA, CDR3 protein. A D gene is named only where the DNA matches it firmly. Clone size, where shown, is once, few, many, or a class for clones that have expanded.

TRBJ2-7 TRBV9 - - TGTGCCAGCAGCGCCCAGGGGACAAGGGAGCAGTACTTC CASSAQGTREQYF
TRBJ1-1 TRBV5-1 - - TGCGCCAGCAGCCTCCGGGGAGTTGAAGCTTTCTTT CASSLRGVEAFF
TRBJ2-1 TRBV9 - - TGTGCCAGCAGCACCGGGGTTAGCTCCTACAATGAGCAGTTCTTC CASSTGVSSYNEQFF
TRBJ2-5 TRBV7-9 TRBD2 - TGTGCCAGCAGCTTACTGGGGATCGGAAGCGGGAGCGGGGTAGAGACCCAGTACTTC CASSLLGIGSGSGVETQYF
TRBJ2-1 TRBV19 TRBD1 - TGTGCCAGTAGTATTTCCCGACAGGGTGGCAATGAGCAGTTCTTC CASSISRQGGNEQFF
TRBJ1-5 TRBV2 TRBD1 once TGTGCCAGCAGTGACAGGGGGGGGAATCAGCCCCAGCATTTT CASSDRGGNQPQHF
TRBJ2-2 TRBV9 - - TGTGCCAGCAGCGTAGGCACGACGAACACCGGGGAGCTGTTTTTT CASSVGTTNTGELFF
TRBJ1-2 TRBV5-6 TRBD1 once TGTGCCAGCAGCCCAACCGGGACAGTTGGAGTCAACTATGGCTACACCTTC CASSPTGTVGVNYGYTF
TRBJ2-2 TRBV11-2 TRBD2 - TGTGCCAGCAGCTTAGTCGTCGGAGGACTAGCTAACACCGGGGAGCTGTTTTTT CASSLVVGGLANTGELFF
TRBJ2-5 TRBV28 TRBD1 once TGTGCCAGCAGTTTAAGGGGGACAGGGAGACAGGAGCAGTACTTC CASSLRGTGRQEQYF
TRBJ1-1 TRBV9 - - TGTGCCAGCAGCGCGCAACAGGGTCCGGCTTTCTTT CASSAQQGPAFF
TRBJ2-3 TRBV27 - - TGTGCCAGCAGTTTCCTAGGAGCGGAGAGGTTCACAGATACGCAGTATTTT CASSFLGAERFTDTQYF
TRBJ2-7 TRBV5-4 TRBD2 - TGTGCCAGCAGCTCAGGACTAGCGGGGGGCTACGAGCAGTACTTC CASSSGLAGGYEQYF